The 14 T cell receptor beta chains listed next were all sequenced from one sample in a study of OX40 agonist ivuxolimab in advanced cancers. Here immunoSEQ multiplex PCR was the method, and the copy in TCRdb shows in-frame clones only, minus some. The data show tens of thousands of clones, around 80% seen once. The starting material was CD4+ or CD8+ T cells sorted from blood, obtained in a trial of the OX40 agonist ivuxolimab. Source of these receptors: an adult with an advanced solid tumor such as melanoma, head and neck, liver or kidney cancer.

This clone was detected once. V is TRBV4-2 and J is TRBJ1-4, with no clear D. CDR1 and CDR2 from the germline V gene are LGHNA and YNFKEQ. V was cut by 1 base and J by 0 bases, with 9 bases left in between. The length of the CDR3 is 16 residues. Here the CDR3 reads CASSQVQVATNEKLFF. The CDR3 bases are TGTGCCAGCAGCCAAGTACAAGTTGCAACTAATGAAAAACTGTTTTTT.

This chain uses TRBV2 with TRBJ1-5; D is unresolved. CDR1 is SNHLY and CDR2 is FYNNEI in the germline V gene. There are 15 residues in the CDR3. Trimming shortened V by 6 bases and J by 0 bases, and 12 bases separated the two germline ends. CDR3 in DNA: TGTGCCAGCAGCGCTAGTCGGTATAGCAATCAGCCCCAGCATTTT. As protein: CASSASRYSNQPQHF.

The chain uses TRBV7-9 and TRBJ2-5; D is possibly TRBD1 (6 bases). The CDR3 consists of 14 residues. V shed 5 bases and J shed 2 bases, with 12 bases lying between them. CDR1 is SEHNR and CDR2 is FQNEAQ in the germline V gene (reference sequence). The CDR3 here is CASSQGTVQETQYF. In DNA, the CDR3 is TGTGCCAGCAGCCAGGGGACGGTACAAGAGACCCAGTACTTC.

This clone showed up just once. V usage is TRBV4-3 and J usage is TRBJ1-1, with D tentatively TRBD1 (5 bases). CDR3 length: 14 amino acids. Germline CDR1 and CDR2: LGHNA and YSLEER. Between the trimmed V and J ends, which lost 6 bases and 0 bases, there was a span of 11 bases. This CDR3 is CASRRDGMNTEAFF. In nucleotides, the CDR3 is TGCGCCAGCAGAAGGGACGGAATGAACACTGAAGCTTTCTTT.

The rearrangement joins TRBV7-8 to TRBJ2-2; D is unresolved. V was shortened by 0 bases and J by 4 bases, with 6 bases between the two germline ends. Germline lookup yields CDR1 SGHVS and CDR2 FQNEAQ. CDR3 size: 14 residues. The CDR3 DNA sequence: TGTGCCAGCAGCTTAGCCTGGGGCACCGGGGAGCTGTTTTTT. Encoded protein: CASSLAWGTGELFF.

This rearrangement joins TRBV5-5 to TRBJ1-1; D unclear. The CDR3 is 14 amino acids. CDR1 and CDR2 from the germline V gene are SGHKS and YYEKEE (reference sequence). V gave up 0 bases and J gave up 7 bases, with 13 bases separating them. The CDR3 coding sequence is TGTGCCAGCAGCTTGGAACCCGGGTACGGTGAAGCTTTCTTT. It is translated as CASSLEPGYGEAFF.

A single count supports this clone. The CDR3 coding sequence is TGTGCCAGCAGCTTAGCGACAGCCGACGAAAAACTGTTTTTT. It specifies CASSLATADEKLFF. This rearrangement joins TRBV7-9 to TRBJ1-4; tentative D call: TRBD1 (5 bases). The CDR3 has 14 residues. V lost 0 bases, J lost 8 bases, and 10 bases lay in between. Germline V gene sequence: CDR1 SEHNR, CDR2 FQNEAQ (reference sequence).

The chain combines TRBV6-1 with TRBJ2-1, with 12 bases that match TRBD1. The CDR3 totals 14 residues. The ends lost 10 bases at V and 10 bases at J; junction bases unmatched: 11. CDR1 and CDR2 from the germline V gene are MNHNS and SASEGT. CDR3 coding DNA: TGTGCCACCGAAGGGACAGGGGGCCTAAACGAGCAGTTCTTC. It specifies CATEGTGGLNEQFF.

V is TRBV7-8 and J is TRBJ2-5; 7 nucleotides line up with TRBD1. The length of the CDR3 is 15 residues. V gave up 5 bases and J gave up 2 bases; unmatched junction bases: 8. The V gene's germline CDR1 is SGHVS and CDR2 FQNEAQ. The CDR3: CASSHSQGVQETQYF. The DNA for the CDR3 is TGTGCCAGCAGCCATTCGCAGGGGGTACAAGAGACCCAGTACTTC.

This clone was seen a single time. The CDR3 region has the DNA TGTGCCAGCAGCCCCAGGGGGGTCTCCTACGAGCAGTACTTC. Translating gives CASSPRGVSYEQYF. V usage is TRBV5-4 and J usage is TRBJ2-7, with a weak D call TRBD1 (7 bases). V lost 4 bases to trimming and J lost 0 bases, with 11 bases between them. The CDR3 is 14 amino acids. Germline CDR1 and CDR2: SGHNT and YYREEE (reference sequence).

J is TRBJ1-2 and V is TRBV9; 9 nucleotides match TRBD1. Germline V lookup: CDR1 SGDLS, CDR2 YYNGEE. The trim removed 3 bases at V and 4 bases at J, leaving 16 bases unmatched. The CDR3 contains 18 residues. The CDR3 DNA reads as TGTGCCAGCAGCGGCCCGGGACAGGGAGGAACATCGCTCTATGGCTACACCTTC. Translation gives CASSGPGQGGTSLYGYTF.

The gene calls are TRBV15 and TRBJ1-2; TRBD1 aligns across 7 bases. Germline V gene sequence: CDR1 LNHNV, CDR2 YYDKDF (reference sequence). V shed 5 bases, J shed 1 base, and the junction held 4 bases outside the gene matches. This CDR3 comprises 14 residues. CDR3 sequence reads: CATSPRDSNYGYTF. As DNA, the CDR3 is TGTGCCACCAGCCCCCGGGACAGTAACTATGGCTACACCTTC.

The chain carries TRBV5-1 and TRBJ2-3, with D perhaps matching TRBD1 or TRBD2 (5 bases each). V lost 3 bases to trimming and J lost 1 base, with 18 bases between them. Germline assignment: CDR1 SGHRS and CDR2 YFSETQ. The CDR3 runs to 17 residues. As DNA, the CDR3 is TGCGCCAGCAGCTCGTTTGCAGAACGGGACCGCACAGATACGCAGTATTTT. As protein: CASSSFAERDRTDTQYF.

The chain's CDR3 is CASSGRGGVSYNEQFF. CDR3 coding DNA: TGTGCCAGCAGTGGTAGGGGTGGAGTTTCCTACAATGAGCAGTTCTTC. V usage is TRBV25-1 and J usage is TRBJ2-1, with D tentatively TRBD1 (5 bases). Trimming cost V 4 bases and J 1 base, with 14 bases left between them. The germline gives CDR1 MGHDK, CDR2 SYGVNS. This CDR3 is built from 16 residues.